The next 11 T cell receptor beta chains were all read from a single sample in a study of shared clonotypes between healthy human individuals. Naive-designated CD8 cells lacked CD45RO, were positively enriched for CCR7, and omitted terminally differentiated effector memory CD45RA+ cells. Assay: immunoSEQ multiplex PCR; the TCRdb copy retains only in-frame clones and omits some. The repertoire includes about 2,100,000 clones, about 93% of them detected once, and 1.5% to 2% sits in the top ten. Sequencing was done on a sample of naive CD8+ T cells from PBMCs. The receptors derive from a young man in good health. Some clones in this sample may be carry-over from other donors' samples.

A single count supports this clone. The chain combines TRBV19 with TRBJ2-7; 16 bases align to TRBD2. CDR1 and CDR2 (germline): LNHDA, SQIVND (reference sequence). V shed 6 bases and J 4 bases; nucleotides not matched to a gene: 3. CDR3 size: 15 residues. The CDR3 sequence: CASSWGLAGGYEQYF. CDR3 nucleotide sequence: TGTGCCAGTAGCTGGGGACTAGCGGGAGGGTACGAGCAGTACTTC. The whole variable domain, filled in from reference TRBV19 and TRBJ2-7, reads DGGITQSPKYLFRKEGQNVTLSCEQNLNHDAMYWYRQDPGQGLRLIYYSQIVNDFQKGDIAEGYSVSREKKESFPLTVTSAQKNPTAFYLCASSWGLAGGYEQYFGPGTRLTVT.

The chain recombines TRBV4-3 with TRBJ1-1; D remains unclear. Between the trimmed V and J ends, which lost 0 bases and 0 bases, there was a span of 11 bases. The CDR3 loop spans 16 amino acids. CDR1 LGHNA and CDR2 YSLEER come from the germline V gene. The CDR3 loop is CASSQDYTAMNTEAFF. In DNA, the CDR3 is TGCGCCAGCAGCCAAGATTATACAGCCATGAACACTGAAGCTTTCTTT.

The V gene is TRBV2, the J gene TRBJ2-7; 10 nucleotides line up with TRBD1. The CDR3 spans 15 residues. V was clipped by 8 bases and J by 3 bases; unmatched bases: 10. Per the germline V gene, CDR1 is SNHLY and CDR2 is FYNNEI. CDR3 amino acids: CASHSGQGVIYEQYF. CDR3 bases: TGTGCCAGCCATAGTGGACAGGGGGTCATCTACGAGCAGTACTTC.

The V and J genes are TRBV28 and TRBJ1-2; D not resolved. Germline V gene lookup returns CDR1 MDHEN and CDR2 SYDVKM. The CDR3 is 13 amino acids. Trimming took off 2 bases at V and 6 bases at J, with 10 bases between the two ends. CDR3 sequence reads: CASSLGRRDGYTF. CDR3 nucleotide sequence: TGTGCCAGCAGTTTAGGGCGGAGGGATGGCTACACCTTC.

This clone occurred once. The chain joins TRBV2 to TRBJ2-5; a possible D gene is TRBD1 (6 bases). Germline-derived CDR1 and CDR2 are SNHLY and FYNNEI. Trimming pared 2 bases from V and 1 base from J, leaving 11 bases between. The CDR3 runs 15 residues. CDR3 DNA sequence: TGTGCCAGCAGTGAATGGTTAGGGGGCCAAGAGACCCAGTACTTC. Protein: CASSEWLGGQETQYF.

The genes are TRBV9 and TRBJ2-1; a weak D match, TRBD2 (5 bases). This CDR3 contains 17 residues. Trimming removed 0 bases at V and 3 bases at J, with 16 bases between. Per the germline V gene, CDR1 is SGDLS and CDR2 is YYNGEE. CDR3 sequence reads: CASSVDGRTAGYNEQFF. The CDR3 region has the DNA TGTGCCAGCAGCGTAGATGGGAGAACGGCGGGCTACAATGAGCAGTTCTTC.

The chain combines TRBV6-1 with TRBJ1-2, with D unresolved. With 10 bases removed from V and 4 bases from J, the gap between germline ends came to 10 bases. This CDR3 region has 11 residues. Germline V gene lookup returns CDR1 MNHNS and CDR2 SASEGT. The CDR3 sequence: CATRLGYGYTF. The CDR3 DNA is TGTGCCACCAGATTAGGCTATGGCTACACCTTC.

Regarding this clone: An end of the junction does not agree with germline; a read error may underlie this. J is TRBJ1-4 and V is TRBV5-6; D gene uncertain. Germline V gives CDR1 SGHDT, CDR2 YYEEEE. The CDR3 covers 14 residues. CDR3 amino acids: CASSFGQPQVFLDF. The CDR3 DNA is TGTGCCAGCAGCTTTGGGCAGCCGCAGGTCTTCCTTGATTTT.

The chain has TRBV6-4 and TRBJ2-1; 7 nucleotides align to TRBD2. Germline V gene sequence: CDR1 MRHNA, CDR2 SNTAGT. This CDR3 spans 15 amino acids. After removal of 6 bases from V and 9 bases from J, the junction contained 14 bases not matched to a gene. In DNA, the CDR3 is TGTGCCAGCAGGAAATTTGTGGGAGGGAGGGGTGAGCAGTTCTTC. Translated, it gives CASRKFVGGRGEQFF.

V and J are TRBV4-1 and TRBJ1-3; the D gene is possibly TRBD1 (5 bases). The germline V and J ends were trimmed by 6 bases and 5 bases, with 11 bases remaining between them. There are 13 residues in the CDR3. Germline-derived CDR1 and CDR2 are MGHRA and YSYEKL. The CDR3 spells CASSPGPRNTIYF. As DNA, the CDR3 is TGCGCCAGCAGTCCGGGACCTAGAAACACCATATATTTT.

The chain uses TRBV11-2 and TRBJ1-1; weak D call: TRBD1 (5 bases). The CDR3 is 14 amino acids. Germline V gives CDR1 SGHAT, CDR2 FQNNGV. V shed 7 bases and J shed 4 bases, with 16 bases lying between them. The CDR3 reads CASTSRGGATEAFF. The DNA for the CDR3 is TGTGCCAGCACCTCCCGCGGCGGGGCCACTGAAGCTTTCTTT.